One sample yielded the 16 T cell receptor beta chains listed below, sequenced in a study of cytomegalovirus exposure and HLA in healthy donors. Researchers ran the PCR with 60 Vbeta and 13 Jbeta primers. Sequencing used immunoSEQ multiplex PCR; TCRdb keeps in-frame clones, though not all of them. This sample has approximately 160,000 clones, with approximately 78% found just once. Sequencing used PBMCs. The receptors stem from a young woman in good health and CMV-seronegative.

The chain couples TRBV27 to TRBJ1-6, with D possibly matching TRBD1 (5 bases). The length of the CDR3 is 16 residues. Between the trimmed V and J ends, which lost 0 bases and 3 bases, there was a span of 9 bases. Germline CDR1 and CDR2: MNHEY and SMNVEV (reference sequence). The CDR3 region has the DNA TGTGCCAGCAGTTTATCGCAGGGCCTCTATAATTCACCCCTCCACTTT. Translation: CASSLSQGLYNSPLHF.

The chain recombines TRBV5-4 with TRBJ2-1, with TRBD2 matching over 12 bases. V shed 0 bases, J shed 8 bases, and the junction held 3 bases outside the gene matches. Germline V gene lookup returns CDR1 SGHNT and CDR2 YYREEE (reference sequence). This CDR3 comprises 15 residues. This CDR3 reads CASSLGTSGAYEQFF. CDR3 nucleotide sequence: TGTGCCAGCAGCTTGGGGACTAGCGGGGCGTATGAGCAGTTCTTC.

This rearrangement joins TRBV5-1 to TRBJ1-1; 7 positions agree with TRBD1. V was pared by 0 bases and J by 5 bases, with 4 bases of the junction left unmatched. This CDR3 region has 14 residues. The germline V gene encodes CDR1 SGHRS and CDR2 YFSETQ. The CDR3 DNA is TGCGCCAGCAGCTTGGAAGCAGGGGGTACTGAAGCTTTCTTT. It encodes CASSLEAGGTEAFF.

This rearrangement joins TRBV28 to TRBJ1-2; no clear D gene. V lost 3 bases to trimming and J lost 4 bases, with 9 bases between them. The CDR3 contains 13 residues. Per the germline V gene, CDR1 is MDHEN and CDR2 is SYDVKM. The chain's CDR3 is CASSFGSSYGYTF. The CDR3 coding sequence is TGTGCCAGCAGTTTTGGTTCCAGCTATGGCTACACCTTC.

J is TRBJ1-4 and V is TRBV4-1, with D perhaps matching TRBD1 (5 bases). V lost 3 bases and J lost 0, with 11 bases in between. Germline V gene data show CDR1 as MGHRA and CDR2 as YSYEKL. The CDR3 extends over 16 amino acids. The CDR3 DNA reads TGCGCCAGCAGCCAGGGGGAGGTCACAACTAATGAAAAACTGTTTTTT. Residues: CASSQGEVTTNEKLFF.

J is TRBJ2-5 and V is TRBV5-4; 8 bases agree with TRBD2. The V gene's germline CDR1 is SGHNT and CDR2 YYREEE (reference sequence). With V trimmed by 1 base and J by 5 bases, 13 bases remained unmatched. The length of the CDR3 is 17 residues. The CDR3 is CASSLSGWTSYEETQYF. The CDR3 DNA reads as TGTGCCAGCAGCTTGAGTGGATGGACTAGCTATGAGGAGACCCAGTACTTC.

This rearrangement joins TRBV29-1 to TRBJ1-5; unclear D gene. Germline V gene sequence: CDR1 SQVTM, CDR2 ANQGSEA. V lost 4 bases to trimming and J lost 0 bases, with 10 bases between them. The CDR3 contains 14 residues. The CDR3 reads CSVAAGNSNQPQHF. CDR3 in DNA: TGCAGCGTTGCCGCGGGGAATAGCAATCAGCCCCAGCATTTT.

V usage is TRBV7-9 and J usage is TRBJ1-2; D may be TRBD1 (5 bases). The CDR3 runs to 13 residues. CDR1 is SEHNR, CDR2 FQNEAQ, per germline (reference sequence). Trimming shortened V by 3 bases and J by 4 bases, and 9 bases separated the two germline ends. The CDR3 DNA reads TGTGCCAGCAGCTTGGGGGGGTCCTATGGCTACACCTTC. It codes for CASSLGGSYGYTF.

The rearrangement links TRBV5-1 to TRBJ2-1; 10 bases align to TRBD1. The CDR3 spans 16 residues. Germline loops: CDR1 SGHRS, CDR2 YFSETQ. The V and J ends lost 0 bases and 6 bases, in that order; junction bases with no gene match: 6. CDR3 sequence reads: CASSLGGTGVFNEQFF. CDR3 coding DNA: TGCGCCAGCAGCTTGGGTGGGACAGGGGTCTTCAATGAGCAGTTCTTC. Drawing the rest from reference TRBV5-1 and TRBJ2-1, the complete variable domain is KAGVTQTPRYLIKTRGQQVTLSCSPISGHRSVSWYQQTPGQGLQFLFEYFSETQRNKGNFPGRFSGRQFSNSRSEMNVSTLELGDSALYLCASSLGGTGVFNEQFFGPGTRLTVL.

This clone appeared a single time. The V and J genes are TRBV9 and TRBJ2-1; 9 nucleotides agree with TRBD2. CDR1 is SGDLS and CDR2 is YYNGEE in the germline V gene. The J segment lost 5 bases and the V segment lost 4 bases, leaving 22 bases of the junction unmatched. The CDR3 extends over 20 amino acids. Written as DNA, the CDR3 is TGTGCCAGCAGCACCCCCCTCGGCCGGGGGCTAGCGGGAAGCAACAATGAGCAGTTCTTC. Its translation: CASSTPLGRGLAGSNNEQFF.

This clone was counted between two and nine times. This rearrangement joins TRBV5-5 to TRBJ2-1; 8 bases are a match to TRBD2. Per the germline V gene, CDR1 is SGHKS and CDR2 is YYEKEE (reference sequence). V lost 3 bases to trimming and J lost 7 bases; unmatched junction nucleotides: 12. This CDR3 region has 16 residues. Here the CDR3 reads CASSYVAGNLWNEQFF. CDR3 DNA sequence: TGTGCCAGCAGCTACGTAGCGGGGAACCTCTGGAATGAGCAGTTCTTC.

This sequence joins TRBV2 and TRBJ2-1, with TRBD2 as a possible D gene (5 bases). This CDR3 has 12 amino acids. Germline assignment: CDR1 SNHLY and CDR2 FYNNEI. V shed 10 bases and J shed 2 bases, with 9 bases lying between them. CDR3 sequence (DNA): TGTGCCACCCAGACTACCTACAATGAGCAGTTCTTC. Amino acids: CATQTTYNEQFF.

The J gene is TRBJ2-3, the V gene TRBV5-1, with TRBD2 identical over 12 bases. The V and J ends lost 2 bases and 0 bases, in that order; junction bases with no gene match: 7. CDR1 and CDR2 from the germline V gene are SGHRS and YFSETQ. The CDR3 is 18 residues long. As DNA, the CDR3 is TGCGCCAGCAGCTTCAGACTAGCGGGAGATCCTAGCACAGATACGCAGTATTTT. Translating gives CASSFRLAGDPSTDTQYF.

The rearrangement joins TRBV19 to TRBJ2-5; unclear D gene. The CDR3 is 14 amino acids. Trimming removed 10 bases from V and 1 base from J, with 16 bases in between. CDR1 and CDR2 from the germline V gene are LNHDA and SQIVND (reference sequence). The CDR3 sequence is CATQGDPAQETQYF. CDR3 sequence (DNA): TGTGCCACGCAAGGAGACCCTGCCCAAGAGACCCAGTACTTC. The full variable domain, completed using reference TRBV19 and TRBJ2-5, is DGGITQSPKYLFRKEGQNVTLSCEQNLNHDAMYWYRQDPGQGLRLIYYSQIVNDFQKGDIAEGYSVSREKKESFPLTVTSAQKNPTAFYLCATQGDPAQETQYFGPGTRLLVL.

The genes are TRBV23-1 and TRBJ2-7; 8 bases are shared with TRBD1. TRBV23-1 is treated as an ORF (open reading frame) with a function not yet certain. J lost 2 bases, V lost 0 bases, and 9 bases had no gene match. The CDR3 contains 17 residues. The CDR3 bases are TGCGCCAGCAGTCAATCGCTCCCGGACAGGGAGCCCTACGAGCAGTACTTC. Its translation: CASSQSLPDREPYEQYF.

The rearrangement uses TRBV6-6 and TRBJ1-1; possible D gene TRBD1, 6 bases. The CDR3 has 14 amino acids. V was shortened by 8 bases and J by 3 bases, with 16 bases between the two germline ends. CDR1 and CDR2 (germline): MNHNY, SVGAGI (reference sequence). CDR3 protein: CASGGGARYTEAFF. The CDR3 DNA reads TGTGCCAGCGGCGGGGGGGCGCGCTACACTGAAGCTTTCTTT.